Each of the 2 T cell receptor beta chains below was sequenced from the same sample in a study of blood T cell repertoires in COVID-19. Produced via immunoSEQ multiplex PCR; TCRdb's table is partial and in-frame only. Among roughly 230,000 clones listed, 80% to 90% were seen once. The specimen sequenced was peripheral blood. These receptor sequences come from a man aged 45 to 65 with acute or convalescent COVID-19.

J is TRBJ2-1 and V is TRBV7-3, with 7 bases matching TRBD2. This CDR3 contains 15 residues. The J segment lost 2 bases and the V segment lost 5 bases, leaving 6 bases of the junction unmatched. Germline loops: CDR1 SGHTA, CDR2 FQGTGA. CDR3 residues: CASSRTLATYNEQFF. CDR3 coding DNA: TGTGCCAGCAGCCGCACACTAGCGACCTACAATGAGCAGTTCTTC.

The V call is TRBV7-3, the J call TRBJ1-1, with D maybe TRBD1 (6 bases). CDR3 length: 13 residues. V was trimmed by 6 bases and J by 4 bases, leaving 12 bases between them. Per germline, CDR1 SGHTA and CDR2 FQGTGA. The CDR3: CASSGGPATEAFF. Here the CDR3 DNA reads TGTGCCAGCAGTGGGGGCCCTGCCACTGAAGCTTTCTTT.